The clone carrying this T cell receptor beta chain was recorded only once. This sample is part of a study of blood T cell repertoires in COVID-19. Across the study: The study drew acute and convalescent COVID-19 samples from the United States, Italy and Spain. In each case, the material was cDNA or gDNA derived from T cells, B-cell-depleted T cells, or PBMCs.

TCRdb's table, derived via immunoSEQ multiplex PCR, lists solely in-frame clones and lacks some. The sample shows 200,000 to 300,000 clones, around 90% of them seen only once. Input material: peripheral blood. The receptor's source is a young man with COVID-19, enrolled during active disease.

CDR3 loop: CASSVGVVAGSPEHEQYF. In DNA form, the CDR3 reads TGTGCCAGCAGCGTAGGGGTTGTAGCGGGGTCCCCTGAGCACGAGCAGTACTTC. The V call is TRBV9, the J call TRBJ2-7; 8 positions match TRBD2. The CDR3 contains 18 residues. The J segment lost 5 bases and the V segment lost 0 bases, leaving 16 bases of the junction unmatched. Germline loops: CDR1 SGDLS, CDR2 YYNGEE.